This T cell receptor beta chain originates from a study of cytomegalovirus exposure and HLA in healthy donors. Points from the study as a whole: It emerged from a later analysis that several of the most significant clusters appeared to be linked to common viral pathogens. A cluster of highly shared sequence variants was likely a sequencing artifact. There were three CMV-associated chains whose specificity for CMV antigens was confirmed in vitro.

The PCR contained 60 Vbeta and 13 Jbeta primers. Original handling: Counted up in a later analysis, unique TCR beta chains came to approximately 77 million, with some 11 million shared. Some clones are missing from TCRdb's copy, which holds only in-frame ones; the method was immunoSEQ multiplex PCR. V and J calls plus clone size are reproduced from that table; the DNA served to infer D and trimming. In all, the sample yields 100,000 to 150,000 clones. Germline V gene lookup returns CDR1 GTSNPN and CDR2 SVGIG (reference sequence). The CDR3 totals 17 residues. The V end lost 3 bases, the J end lost 0 bases, and 15 bases lay between the germline ends. In regard to this clone: Its antigen is undetermined.

The origin of this receptor is a man aged 18 to 35 in good health and CMV-seronegative. Material: PBMCs. The V gene is TRBV30, the J gene TRBJ2-6; D possibly corresponds to TRBD2 (5 bases). CDR3 region: CAWRRGRAASGANVLTF. The CDR3 DNA reads TGTGCCTGGAGACGGGGAAGGGCAGCCTCTGGGGCCAACGTCCTGACTTTC.